This TCR beta chain was profiled in a study of blood T cell repertoires in COVID-19. The overall study: There were acute and convalescent COVID-19 samples, and they came from the United States, Italy and Spain. T cells, B-cell-depleted T cells, or PBMCs supplied cDNA or gDNA.

Methods used by the authors: Estimates of nucleated cell counts were drawn from the amplification of reference gene primers. Using immunoSEQ multiplex PCR, the repertoire was profiled, and TCRdb retains in-frame clones only, with some absent. The D gene and trimming were derived from the DNA, and the V and J assignments and clone size from that table. The sample carries approximately 220,000 clones, about 88% recorded once. The CDR3 consists of 14 residues. CDR1 and CDR2 from the germline V gene are SNHLY and FYNNEI. V lost 7 bases and J lost 5; bases outside the gene matches: 7. The sequenced sample was peripheral blood. The V gene is TRBV2, the J gene TRBJ2-3; 9 bases fit TRBD2. The receptor was isolated from a man aged 40-49 years with acute or convalescent COVID-19. The CDR3 region is CASTSSGNIDTQYF. CDR3 nucleotides: TGTGCCAGCACTTCTAGCGGGAATATAGATACGCAGTATTTT.